Listed below are T cell receptor beta chains from one sample, sequenced in a study of shared clonotypes between healthy human individuals. Assay: immunoSEQ multiplex PCR; the TCRdb copy retains only in-frame clones and omits some. Found here are under 2.5 million clones, 92% of them singletons; the top ten hold roughly 0.34%. Material: naive CD4+ T cells from PBMCs. The source is a young man in good health. Some clones in this sample may be carry-over from other donors' samples. CDR3s include the opening cysteine and the closing phenylalanine or tryptophan. Fields, in order: D gene, clone size, V gene, J gene, CDR3 protein, CDR3 DNA. A D gene is named only where the DNA matches it firmly. Rows give clone size only sometimes, using once, few, many, or a class for an expanded clone.

TRBD1,NA,TRBV27,TRBJ1-4,CASSDVQGGEKLFF,TGTGCCAGCAGCGACGTACAGGGGGGAGAAAAACTGTTTTTT
TRBD2,NA,TRBV6-4,TRBJ2-5,CASSPGLAGGETQYF,TGTGCCAGCAGCCCGGGACTAGCGGGAGGAGAGACCCAGTACTTC
NA,NA,TRBV5-6,TRBJ2-5,CASSSRQDLDGWGETQYF,TGTGCCAGCAGCTCGCGGCAAGACCTGGACGGATGGGGTGAGACCCAGTACTTC
NA,NA,TRBV21-1,TRBJ2-3,CASSKGAEEREGRTDTQYF,TGTGCCAGCAGCAAAGGGGCGGAGGAGCGGGAGGGCCGTACAGATACGCAGTATTTT
NA,NA,TRBV7-2,TRBJ2-1,CASSYTDPGEQFF,TGTGCCAGCAGCTACACTGACCCGGGAGAGCAGTTCTTC
TRBD1,NA,TRBV4-2,TRBJ2-3,CASSQEPGQGLSDTQYF,TGTGCCAGCAGCCAAGAACCAGGACAGGGGTTATCAGATACGCAGTATTTT
NA,NA,TRBV5-1,TRBJ1-2,CASSLGNWGYGYTF,TGCGCCAGCAGCTTGGGTAACTGGGGCTATGGCTACACCTTC
NA,NA,TRBV9,TRBJ2-2,CASSPPYGTGELFF,TGTGCCAGCAGCCCCCCCTATGGCACCGGGGAGCTGTTTTTT
NA,NA,TRBV18,TRBJ2-1,CASSRERLNEQFF,TGTGCCAGCTCACGGGAACGTCTGAATGAGCAGTTCTTC
TRBD1,NA,TRBV9,TRBJ1-2,CASSARDRVNYGYTF,TGTGCCAGCAGCGCCCGGGACAGGGTGAACTATGGCTACACCTTC
NA,NA,TRBV19,TRBJ1-1,CASSRANTEAFF,TGTGCCAGTAGTCGCGCTAACACTGAAGCTTTCTTT
NA,NA,TRBV5-4,TRBJ2-1,CASSFRASSYNEQFF,TGTGCCAGCAGTTTCAGGGCGAGCTCCTACAATGAGCAGTTCTTC
TRBD1,NA,TRBV7-8,TRBJ1-1,CASSLVGQDTEAFF,TGTGCCAGCAGCTTAGTGGGACAGGACACTGAAGCTTTCTTT
TRBD1,NA,TRBV5-3,TRBJ1-4,CARSYLRRQGERSNEKLFF,TGTGCCAGAAGCTACCTACGTAGACAGGGGGAGCGATCGAATGAAAAACTGTTTTTT
NA,NA,TRBV7-3,TRBJ2-1,CASSDATGNNEQFF,TGTGCCAGCAGCGATGCAACAGGTAACAATGAGCAGTTCTTC
NA,once,TRBV5-1,TRBJ2-6,CASSQSSLSSGANVLTF,TGCGCCAGCAGCCAATCCTCTCTCAGCTCTGGGGCCAACGTCCTGACTTTC
NA,once,TRBV9,TRBJ2-3,CASSVGGAPDTQYF,TGTGCCAGCAGCGTAGGGGGTGCCCCAGATACGCAGTATTTT
TRBD2,NA,TRBV7-2,TRBJ2-7,CASSLSGRSPWQYF,TGTGCCAGCAGCTTAAGCGGGAGGTCCCCATGGCAGTACTTC
NA,once,TRBV19,TRBJ1-1,CASSIARATNTEAFF,TGTGCCAGTAGTATTGCCCGGGCTACGAACACTGAAGCTTTCTTT
NA,NA,TRBV5-1,TRBJ1-2,CASSLGVYGYTF,TGCGCCAGCAGCCTGGGAGTCTATGGCTACACCTTC
NA,NA,TRBV11-3,TRBJ1-1,CASSTQGYTEAFF,TGTGCCAGCAGCACTCAGGGGTACACTGAAGCTTTCTTT
NA,NA,TRBV20-1,TRBJ2-1,CSALGNEQFF,TGCAGTGCCTTGGGCAATGAGCAGTTCTTC
NA,NA,TRBV19,TRBJ1-5,CASSTKRISNQPQHF,TGTGCCAGTAGTACCAAGAGAATTAGCAATCAGCCCCAGCATTTT
TRBD1,NA,TRBV18,TRBJ2-7,CASSPDGTGFDEYF,TGTGCCAGCTCACCAGACGGGACAGGGTTTGACGAGTACTTC
TRBD1,NA,TRBV18,TRBJ2-1,CASSEQGALHYNEQFF,TGTGCCAGCTCAGAACAGGGGGCCCTACACTACAATGAGCAGTTCTTC
NA,NA,TRBV6-5,TRBJ1-5,CASGDSNQPQHF,TGTGCCAGCGGGGATAGCAATCAGCCCCAGCATTTT
NA,NA,TRBV6-6,TRBJ1-5,CASSRGGSNQPQHF,TGTGCCAGCAGTAGAGGTGGTAGCAATCAGCCCCAGCATTTT
TRBD2,NA,TRBV11-2,TRBJ2-7,CASSPTLTSVGEQYF,TGTGCCAGCAGCCCTACCTTGACTAGCGTGGGCGAGCAGTACTTC
NA,NA,TRBV7-6,TRBJ2-6,CASSLDSRASGANVLTF,TGTGCCAGCAGCCTCGACTCCAGGGCCTCTGGGGCCAACGTCCTGACTTTC
NA,NA,TRBV9,TRBJ2-7,CASSVNPQGSGEQYF,TGTGCCAGCAGCGTGAACCCCCAGGGGAGCGGCGAGCAGTACTTC
TRBD2,NA,TRBV19,TRBJ2-1,CASSPGLAEAYNEQFF,TGTGCCAGTAGTCCAGGACTAGCGGAGGCCTACAATGAGCAGTTCTTC
NA,few,TRBV30,TRBJ1-5,CAWSVVGIGQPQHF,TGTGCCTGGAGTGTAGTGGGGATTGGGCAGCCCCAGCATTTT
NA,NA,TRBV28,TRBJ1-2,CASSLRGQGNGYTF,TGTGCCAGCAGTCTCCGGGGGCAGGGTAATGGCTACACCTTC
TRBD1,NA,TRBV5-6,TRBJ1-1,CASSLGPTGGAFF,TGTGCCAGCAGCCTCGGGCCTACAGGGGGAGCTTTCTTT
NA,NA,TRBV30,TRBJ2-3,CAWGGGTDTQYF,TGTGCCTGGGGCGGGGGCACAGATACGCAGTATTTT
TRBD2,NA,TRBV7-3,TRBJ2-1,CASSWIAGFGNEQFF,TGTGCCAGCAGCTGGATAGCGGGTTTCGGCAATGAGCAGTTCTTC
NA,NA,TRBV5-4,TRBJ2-3,CASRGQGTDTQYF,TGTGCCAGCAGGGGCCAGGGGACAGATACGCAGTATTTT
TRBD2,NA,TRBV7-2,TRBJ2-3,CASSLSGTAVTDTQYF,TGTGCCAGCAGCCTTAGCGGGACGGCCGTTACAGATACGCAGTATTTT
TRBD1,once,TRBV5-6,TRBJ2-3,CASSLGTGKADTQYF,TGTGCCAGCAGCTTAGGGACAGGGAAGGCAGATACGCAGTATTTT
NA,NA,TRBV6-1,TRBJ2-7,CASSSGYLGEQYF,TGTGCCAGCAGTTCGGGATACCTCGGCGAGCAGTACTTC
NA,NA,TRBV7-9,TRBJ2-5,CASSLVAGGETQYF,TGTGCCAGCAGCTTAGTTGCTGGGGGCGAGACCCAGTACTTC
TRBD1,NA,TRBV5-1,TRBJ2-7,CASSLAGAGQGYEQYF,TGCGCCAGCAGCTTGGCGGGGGCGGGACAGGGCTACGAGCAGTACTTC
NA,NA,TRBV7-8,TRBJ2-2,CASSLRGGPGELFF,TGTGCCAGCAGCTTAAGAGGCGGCCCCGGGGAGCTGTTTTTT
TRBD2,NA,TRBV7-8,TRBJ2-3,CASSLGGEGGDTQYF,TGTGCCAGCTCCCTGGGGGGGGAGGGTGGAGATACGCAGTATTTT
NA,NA,TRBV11-3,TRBJ2-7,CASSRGGSNYEQYF,TGTGCCAGCAGCCGCGGGGGCTCCAACTACGAGCAGTACTTC
NA,NA,TRBV5-4,TRBJ2-7,CASSSPWDRYEQYF,TGTGCCAGCAGCTCGCCGTGGGACCGGTACGAGCAGTACTTC
TRBD1,NA,TRBV7-9,TRBJ1-2,CASSSTGVGGYTF,TGTGCCAGCAGCTCTACAGGGGTGGGAGGCTACACCTTC
NA,NA,TRBV9,TRBJ1-1,CASSGSRLGATEAFF,TGTGCCAGCAGCGGATCCAGGTTGGGAGCCACTGAAGCTTTCTTT
NA,NA,TRBV5-1,TRBJ2-1,CASGDQGTTYNEQFF,TGCGCCAGCGGCGACCAGGGGACAACCTACAATGAGCAGTTCTTC
TRBD1,NA,TRBV5-1,TRBJ2-3,CASSADRGTTDTQYF,TGCGCCAGCAGCGCGGACAGGGGAACGACAGATACGCAGTATTTT
NA,NA,TRBV14,TRBJ2-7,CASSQGRPTYDEQYF,TGTGCCAGCAGCCAAGGTCGACCAACCTACGACGAGCAGTACTTC
TRBD1,NA,TRBV5-4,TRBJ1-4,CASSTRDRDEKLFF,TGTGCCAGCAGCACCCGGGACAGGGACGAAAAACTGTTTTTT
TRBD2,NA,TRBV5-4,TRBJ2-1,CASSLSVAGYNEQFF,TGTGCCAGCAGCTTGTCGGTAGCGGGCTACAATGAGCAGTTCTTC
NA,once,TRBV11-1,TRBJ2-7,CASSLVRGQVSEQYF,TGTGCCAGCAGCTTAGTCCGGGGGCAGGTCAGCGAGCAGTACTTC
TRBD1,NA,TRBV11-1,TRBJ2-7,CASSRQGYEQYF,TGTGCCAGCAGCCGACAGGGTTACGAGCAGTACTTC
NA,NA,TRBV11-2,TRBJ1-6,CASSLGRTYSPLHF,TGTGCCAGCAGCTTAGGACGGACCTATTCACCCCTCCACTTT
NA,NA,TRBV4-1,TRBJ1-4,CASSQVGGIEKLFF,TGCGCCAGCAGCCAAGTCGGGGGTATTGAAAAACTGTTTTTT